This entry features one TCR beta chain sequence. Terminally differentiated effector memory CD45RA+ cells were excluded from the naive CD8 cells, which were CD45RO-negative and positively selected for CCR7. The data belong to a study of shared clonotypes between healthy human individuals. V trimming: 1 base; J trimming: 3 bases; junction bases outside the gene matches: 7. The CDR3 runs to 15 residues. Germline V lookup: CDR1 SGHRS, CDR2 YFSETQ. Replicate PCRs for sorted subsets used roughly 200 ng DNA; this equaled 25,000 to 30,000 T cell genomes. The assay was immunoSEQ multiplex PCR, and TCRdb's table has in-frame clones only and misses some. The sample consists of about 1.9 million clones, about 93% of them appearing once.

The chain links TRBV5-1 to TRBJ2-7; the match to TRBD1 covers 7 bases. This receptor was identified in a man aged 18 to 35 in good health. Some clones in this sample may be carry-over from other donors' samples. Input material: naive CD8+ T cells from PBMCs. The CDR3: CASSLWSDRNYEQYF. CDR3 coding DNA: TGCGCCAGCAGCTTGTGGTCGGACAGGAACTACGAGCAGTACTTC. The variable domain in full, completed from reference TRBV5-1 and TRBJ2-7, reads KAGVTQTPRYLIKTRGQQVTLSCSPISGHRSVSWYQQTPGQGLQFLFEYFSETQRNKGNFPGRFSGRQFSNSRSEMNVSTLELGDSALYLCASSLWSDRNYEQYFGPGTRLTVT.